Below are 10 T cell receptor beta chains sequenced from a single sample in a study of shared clonotypes between healthy human individuals. Sequencing was performed with immunoSEQ multiplex PCR; in TCRdb, only in-frame clones are kept and a portion is missing. The table shows about 640,000 clones, with about 78% occurring only once. The sequenced sample was memory CD4+ T cells sorted from blood. Subset given: CD45RA-negative fraction. All receptors derive from a young woman in good health.

The chain links TRBV4-2 to TRBJ2-3; no clear D gene. This CDR3 has 12 residues. The ends were cut back, 5 bases at V and 7 bases at J, with 10 bases in the middle. CDR1 is LGHNA and CDR2 is YNFKEQ in the germline V gene. For the CDR3, the DNA is TGTGCCAGCAGCTCCTTGATGAATACGCAGTATTTT. Its translation: CASSSLMNTQYF.

The chain employs TRBV27 and TRBJ2-5; TRBD2 aligns across 9 bases. CDR1 is MNHEY and CDR2 is SMNVEV in the germline V gene (reference sequence). CDR3 size: 15 residues. Trimming took 3 bases from V and 5 from J; bases not matched to a gene: 7. CDR3 in DNA: TGTGCCAGCAGTTTTCGGGGCGGGAGGGGGGAGACCCAGTACTTC. Translation: CASSFRGGRGETQYF.

This sequence joins TRBV5-1 and TRBJ2-7, with 12 positions matching TRBD1. The V gene's germline CDR1 is SGHRS and CDR2 YFSETQ. CDR3 length: 19 amino acids. V was clipped by 4 bases and J by 2 bases; unmatched bases: 16. CDR3: CASSPGTGGGRRGPYEQYF. The CDR3 DNA reads as TGCGCCAGCAGCCCAGGGACAGGGGGCGGAAGAAGGGGGCCCTACGAGCAGTACTTC. Supplemented by reference TRBV5-1 and TRBJ2-7, the full variable domain reads KAGVTQTPRYLIKTRGQQVTLSCSPISGHRSVSWYQQTPGQGLQFLFEYFSETQRNKGNFPGRFSGRQFSNSRSEMNVSTLELGDSALYLCASSPGTGGGRRGPYEQYFGPGTRLTVT.

This clone appeared a few times. The rearrangement links TRBV6-4 to TRBJ1-2; tentative D call: TRBD1 (5 bases). CDR3 length: 15 residues. Looked up from germline, CDR1 is MRHNA and CDR2 is SNTAGT. Trimming pared 0 bases from V and 2 bases from J, leaving 10 bases between. The CDR3 is CASSDSGTDNYGYTF. CDR3 bases: TGTGCCAGCAGTGACTCGGGGACGGACAACTATGGCTACACCTTC.

Points on this clone: The same CDR3 also results from other DNA sequences found in this sample. The chain carries TRBV5-4 and TRBJ2-7; TRBD2 is a possible D gene (6 bases). This CDR3 has 15 amino acids. CDR1 and CDR2 (germline): SGHNT, YYREEE (reference sequence). V was pared by 1 base and J by 1 base, with 12 bases between. The DNA for the CDR3 is TGTGCCAGCAGCTTGTCCGGGAGCCTATCCTACGAGCAGTACTTC. This codes for CASSLSGSLSYEQYF.

This clone has just a few counts. The gene calls are TRBV30 and TRBJ1-5; 8 bases map to TRBD1. Per the germline V gene, CDR1 is GTSNPN and CDR2 is SVGIG (reference sequence). Trimming took 2 bases from V and 2 from J; bases not matched to a gene: 8. The CDR3 totals 16 residues. CDR3 sequence reads: CAWSSPGGFGNQPQHF. CDR3 DNA sequence: TGTGCCTGGAGTTCCCCAGGGGGCTTCGGCAATCAGCCCCAGCATTTT.

The chain couples TRBV2 to TRBJ1-1; D not resolved. V was clipped by 6 bases and J by 4 bases, with 12 bases between them. From germline, CDR1 is SNHLY and CDR2 FYNNEI. The CDR3 runs 13 residues. CDR3 DNA sequence: TGTGCCAGCAGCGCTGACATTGGCACTGAAGCTTTCTTT. This gives the protein CASSADIGTEAFF.

The chain combines TRBV5-4 with TRBJ1-2, with TRBD1 matching 9 bases. This CDR3 is built from 14 residues. J gave up 4 bases and V 3 bases, and 4 bases lay outside the gene matches. CDR1 SGHNT and CDR2 YYREEE come from the germline V gene (reference sequence). The CDR3 is CASSSGQGFYGYTF. As DNA, the CDR3 is TGTGCCAGCAGCTCGGGACAGGGATTCTATGGCTACACCTTC.

The chain combines TRBV5-1 with TRBJ1-2, with 7 nucleotides matching TRBD1. V gave up 5 bases and J gave up 2 bases; unmatched junction bases: 9. Germline V lookup: CDR1 SGHRS, CDR2 YFSETQ. This CDR3 is 15 amino acids long. In DNA form, the CDR3 reads TGCGCCAGCAGGTTAGGACAGGAAACAAACTATGGCTACACCTTC. This encodes CASRLGQETNYGYTF. The complete variable domain, with remaining parts taken from reference TRBV5-1 and TRBJ1-2, reads KAGVTQTPRYLIKTRGQQVTLSCSPISGHRSVSWYQQTPGQGLQFLFEYFSETQRNKGNFPGRFSGRQFSNSRSEMNVSTLELGDSALYLCASRLGQETNYGYTFGSGTRLTVV.

As for this clone: A much bigger clone sits one base away, suggesting this may be a read error. The chain employs TRBV10-3 and TRBJ1-2; the D gene is possibly TRBD1 (5 bases). CDR1 and CDR2 from the germline V gene are ENHRY and SYGVKD. The CDR3 is 12 residues long. V was shortened by 4 bases and J by 2 bases, with 5 bases between the two germline ends. The CDR3 region is CAISGGNYGYTF. For the CDR3, the DNA is TGTGCCATCAGTGGGGGGAACTATGGCTACACCTTC.